Each of the 22 T cell receptor beta chains below was sequenced from the same sample in a study of T cells in tuberculosis. Specified time point: new active TB diagnosis, blood taken before or within 7 days of starting treatment. Sequencing used immunoSEQ multiplex PCR; TCRdb keeps in-frame clones, though not all of them. Of tens of thousands of clones listed, around 90% are singletons. Sequenced here: PBMCs, sampled at tuberculosis diagnosis. These receptors all stem from an adult with tuberculosis.

This rearrangement joins TRBV4-2 to TRBJ1-1, with D tentatively TRBD1 (5 bases). V was trimmed by 0 bases and J by 7 bases, leaving 15 bases between them. In germline, CDR1 is LGHNA, CDR2 YNFKEQ. CDR3 size: 15 residues. The CDR3 bases are TGTGCCAGCAGCCAAGATCCGGGTGTGGGGGGTGAAGCTTTCTTT. Translating gives CASSQDPGVGGEAFF.

In this sample, this clone is medium-sized. The chain links TRBV4-1 to TRBJ2-3; TRBD2 matches 7 bases. J lost 6 bases, V lost 0 bases, and 6 bases had no gene match. Germline CDR1 is MGHRA and CDR2 is YSYEKL. This CDR3 region has 15 residues. The CDR3 spells CASSQERGTTDTQYF. For the CDR3, the DNA is TGCGCCAGCAGCCAAGAACGAGGGACTACGGATACGCAGTATTTT.

The chain is built from TRBV12-5 and TRBJ2-3; TRBD2 agrees at 12 bases. The CDR3 has 16 amino acids. J gave up 1 base and V 1 base, and 0 bases lay outside the gene matches. Germline V CDR1 and CDR2: LGHNT, FRNRAP. The CDR3 protein is CASGLGLAGGTDTQYF. DNA of the CDR3: TGTGCTAGTGGTTTGGGACTAGCGGGGGGCACAGATACGCAGTATTTT.

This chain joins TRBV5-6 and TRBJ1-1; D is possibly TRBD1 (5 bases). In germline, CDR1 is SGHDT, CDR2 YYEEEE. This CDR3 is built from 16 residues. The V end was cut by 4 bases, the J end by 5 bases, with 21 bases between. The CDR3 region has the DNA TGTGCCAGCAGCCAAATACTTCCGGGGGGAGTAACTGAAGCTTTCTTT. Residues: CASSQILPGGVTEAFF.

This clone appeared once. The chain recombines TRBV7-2 with TRBJ2-1, with a weak D call TRBD2 (5 bases). This CDR3 is 16 amino acids long. V lost 2 bases and J lost 6, with 17 bases in between. From germline, CDR1 is SGHTA and CDR2 FQGNSA. The CDR3 DNA follows: TGTGCCAGCAGCTTATTTCACGGGAACATGCTCAATGAGCAGTTCTTC. The encoded protein is CASSLFHGNMLNEQFF.

The rearrangement joins TRBV5-4 to TRBJ2-7, with 7 bases that match TRBD2. J gave up 0 bases and V 0 bases, and 3 bases lay outside the gene matches. The CDR3 is 15 amino acids. Germline V lookup: CDR1 SGHNT, CDR2 YYREEE (reference sequence). CDR3 sequence (DNA): TGTGCCAGCAGCTTGGACGGGAGGAGCTCCTACGAGCAGTACTTC. Protein: CASSLDGRSSYEQYF.

The chain carries TRBV4-1 and TRBJ2-5; TRBD1 agrees at 9 bases. This CDR3 has 16 amino acids. Germline assignment: CDR1 MGHRA and CDR2 YSYEKL. J was trimmed by 2 bases and V by 1 base; bases with no gene match: 5. In nucleotides, the CDR3 is TGCGCCAGCAGCCAAGGGGGGACAGGGTCACAAGAGACCCAGTACTTC. Translation gives CASSQGGTGSQETQYF.

The genes are TRBV28 and TRBJ1-1; 11 bases map to TRBD1. Trimming at V came to 3 bases and at J to 4 bases, leaving 13 bases not matched to a gene. Germline CDR1 is MDHEN and CDR2 is SYDVKM. CDR3 length: 18 amino acids. CDR3 nucleotide sequence: TGTGCCAGCAGTTTCCTCAGTCCCGGGACAGGGGGAATCACTGAAGCTTTCTTT. It codes for CASSFLSPGTGGITEAFF.

The chain uses TRBV4-3 and TRBJ2-2; tentatively, D is TRBD1 (5 bases). The CDR3 is 16 amino acids. Trimming took off 4 bases at V and 6 bases at J, with 18 bases between the two ends. CDR1 and CDR2 (germline): LGHNA, YSLEER. The chain's CDR3 is CASSRLLDDSAGELFF. In nucleotides, the CDR3 is TGCGCCAGCAGCCGCCTACTCGATGACAGCGCCGGGGAGCTGTTTTTT.

The chain uses TRBV12-5 and TRBJ1-2; TRBD1 agrees at 7 bases. The CDR3 contains 12 residues. CDR1 and CDR2 from the germline V gene are LGHNT and FRNRAP. Germline trimming cut 9 bases from V and 4 bases from J; bases unmatched to any gene: 5. CDR3 amino acids: CASPQGGYGYTF. CDR3 bases: TGTGCTAGCCCTCAGGGGGGCTATGGCTACACCTTC. Full variable domain (rest looked up from reference TRBV12-5 and TRBJ1-2): DARVTQTPRHKVTEMGQEVTMRCQPILGHNTVFWYRQTMMQGLELLAYFRNRAPLDDSGMPKDRFSAEMPDATLATLKIQPSEPRDSAVYFCASPQGGYGYTFGSGTRLTVV.

The chain recombines TRBV7-9 with TRBJ2-1, with 8 bases lining up with TRBD2. The germline gives CDR1 SEHNR, CDR2 FQNEAQ (reference sequence). The CDR3 consists of 16 residues. The ends lost 3 bases at V and 3 bases at J; junction bases unmatched: 7. CDR3 DNA sequence: TGTGCCAGCAGCTTTCGAGCGGGGGCGCTCTACAATGAGCAGTTCTTC. Protein: CASSFRAGALYNEQFF. The variable domain in full, completed from reference TRBV7-9 and TRBJ2-1, reads DTGVSQNPRHKITKRGQNVTFRCDPISEHNRLYWYRQTLGQGPEFLTYFQNEAQLEKSRLLSDRFSAERPKGSFSTLEIQRTEQGDSAMYLCASSFRAGALYNEQFFGPGTRLTVL.

This clone is large (0.1 to 1%) in the sample. Other DNA sequences in this specimen translate into the identical CDR3. The chain recombines TRBV4-1 with TRBJ1-5, with D maybe TRBD1 (6 bases). V lost 1 base, J lost 1 base, and 8 bases lay in between. The CDR3 loop spans 15 amino acids. Germline V gives CDR1 MGHRA, CDR2 YSYEKL. The CDR3 loop reads CASSQVTGSNQPQHF. The CDR3 coding sequence is TGCGCCAGCAGCCAAGTCACAGGGAGCAATCAGCCCCAGCATTTT.

The chain joins TRBV27 to TRBJ2-7; tentative D call: TRBD2 (6 bases). V lost 0 bases to trimming and J lost 3 bases, with 18 bases between them. CDR3 size: 17 residues. Per the germline V gene, CDR1 is MNHEY and CDR2 is SMNVEV (reference sequence). Here the CDR3 reads CASSLSWLEGSLYEQYF. CDR3 in DNA: TGTGCCAGCAGTTTATCTTGGTTGGAGGGCAGCCTCTACGAGCAGTACTTC.

V and J are TRBV5-1 and TRBJ2-7, with 7 positions matching TRBD1. Germline assignment: CDR1 SGHRS and CDR2 YFSETQ. The V segment lost 2 bases and the J segment 7 bases; nucleotides outside the gene matches: 6. This CDR3 has 13 residues. CDR3 in DNA: TGCGCCAGCAGCTTCGACAGGGCTGGGGAGCAGTACTTC. Its translation is CASSFDRAGEQYF. Variable domain in full (rest from reference TRBV5-1 and TRBJ2-7): KAGVTQTPRYLIKTRGQQVTLSCSPISGHRSVSWYQQTPGQGLQFLFEYFSETQRNKGNFPGRFSGRQFSNSRSEMNVSTLELGDSALYLCASSFDRAGEQYFGPGTRLTVT.

V is TRBV6-5 and J is TRBJ2-7, with 7 bases lining up with TRBD2. From germline, CDR1 is MNHEY and CDR2 SVGAGI. There are 14 residues in the CDR3. V lost 5 bases, J lost 5 bases, and 9 bases stayed unmatched. This CDR3 reads CASSRGGSGNEQYF. CDR3 in DNA: TGTGCCAGCAGTCGGGGCGGGAGTGGGAACGAGCAGTACTTC.

In regard to this clone: One end of the junction does not line up with germline, which may come from a read error. V gene TRBV7-7 combines with J gene TRBJ1-1; TRBD1 agrees at 7 bases. CDR1 is SSHAT, CDR2 FNYEAQ, per germline (reference sequence). The CDR3 is made up of 13 amino acids. CDR3 sequence (DNA): TGTGCTAGCAGCCTAACCCAGGGGGCTGAAGCTTTCTTT. This sequence encodes CASSLTQGAEAFF.

The chain is built from TRBV11-1 and TRBJ2-7; possibly TRBD1 for D (6 bases). There are 13 residues in the CDR3. Germline V gives CDR1 SGHAT, CDR2 FQDESV (reference sequence). With 5 bases removed from V and 3 bases from J, the gap between germline ends came to 11 bases. This chain's CDR3 is CASSADRFYEQYF. As DNA, the CDR3 is TGTGCCAGCAGCGCAGACAGGTTCTACGAGCAGTACTTC.

V usage is TRBV27 and J usage is TRBJ1-4; tentatively, D is TRBD1 (5 bases). The germline gives CDR1 MNHEY, CDR2 SMNVEV (reference sequence). Trimming took off 7 bases at V and 3 bases at J, with 9 bases between the two ends. The length of the CDR3 is 13 residues. CDR3 residues: CASTRGSNEKLFF. CDR3 nucleotide sequence: TGTGCCAGCACAAGGGGTTCTAATGAAAAACTGTTTTTT.

CDR3 nucleotide sequence: TGTGCCAGCAGAGCGGGACTCTCTGGAAACACCATATATTTT. The encoded protein is CASRAGLSGNTIYF. The chain is built from TRBV6-1 and TRBJ1-3; possibly TRBD1 for D (5 bases). CDR1 is MNHNS, CDR2 SASEGT, per germline. Between the trimmed V and J ends, which lost 6 bases and 0 bases, there was a span of 9 bases. The CDR3 sequence is 14 residues long.

The genes are TRBV9 and TRBJ1-6; TRBD1 might be the D (5 bases). V gave up 0 bases and J gave up 6 bases, with 10 bases separating them. This CDR3 region has 15 residues. CDR1 and CDR2 from the germline V gene are SGDLS and YYNGEE. In nucleotides, the CDR3 is TGTGCCAGCAGCGTAGAAAGGGGTGGTAATTCACCCCTCCACTTT. Protein: CASSVERGGNSPLHF.

CDR3 in DNA: TGTGCCAGCAGTTCGCGGGTCCACACTGAAGCTTTCTTT. It is translated as CASSSRVHTEAFF. The chain carries TRBV6-6 and TRBJ1-1, with unresolved D. Germline-derived CDR1 and CDR2 are MNHNY and SVGAGI (reference sequence). This CDR3 has 13 residues. V was pared by 4 bases and J by 3 bases, with 9 bases between.

The gene calls are TRBV9 and TRBJ1-3; unclear D gene. The CDR3 contains 14 residues. Trimming took off 0 bases at V and 2 bases at J, with 6 bases between the two ends. Per the germline V gene, CDR1 is SGDLS and CDR2 is YYNGEE. The CDR3 is CASSVGGTGNTIYF. The CDR3 region has the DNA TGTGCCAGCAGCGTAGGAGGGACTGGAAACACCATATATTTT. Filled out from reference TRBV9 and TRBJ1-3, the complete variable domain reads DSGVTQTPKHLITATGQRVTLRCSPRSGDLSVYWYQQSLDQGLQFLIQYYNGEERAKGNILERFSAQQFPDLHSELNLSSLELGDSALYFCASSVGGTGNTIYFGEGSWLTVV.